What follows are 29 T cell receptor beta chains derived from one specimen sequenced in a study of regulatory T cells in long-lasting Graves disease. Indicated time point: newly diagnosed GD, antithyroid drugs for less than 3 months. PBMC-derived RNA was used for the TCR library. Building of the TCR beta libraries involved iRepertoire HTBI primers and Arm-PCR of CDR3 regions. TCRdb itself ran the multiplex PCR reads through MiXCR, one entry per CDR3 protein. The table includes fewer than 550,000 distinct CDR3 sequences, more than 15% detected once. The same sample was also studied in work on T cells in Graves' hyperthyroidism and ophthalmopathy.

This material consisted of peripheral blood mononuclear cells (PBMCs), taken at new diagnosis, from a patient treated with antithyroid drugs. These receptor sequences come from a woman aged 35 to 60 with Graves disease.

The table lists this clonotype with a few counts. CDR3 protein: CASSIEYSSAYTF. CDR3 sequence (DNA): TGTGCCAGCAGTATAGAGTACAGTTCAGCCTACACCTTC. This sequence joins TRBV7-9 and TRBJ1-2; D is undetermined. Trimming shortened V by 6 bases and J by 10 bases, and 18 bases separated the two germline ends. CDR1 and CDR2 from the germline V gene are SEHNR and FQNEAQ (reference sequence). The CDR3 is 13 residues long.

The V and J genes are TRBV18 and TRBJ1-2; 10 positions agree with TRBD1. Germline CDR1 reads KGHSH; CDR2 reads LQKENI. The CDR3 loop spans 14 amino acids. Germline trimming cut 6 bases from V and 2 bases from J; bases unmatched to any gene: 3. CDR3: CASSMTGGNYGYTF. Here the CDR3 DNA reads TGTGCCAGCTCCATGACAGGGGGCAACTATGGCTACACCTTC.

About this clonotype itself: At one end the junction does not follow the germline gene, possibly because of a read error. J is TRBJ1-6 and V is TRBV6-2 or TRBV6-3; D remains unclear. This CDR3 region has 16 residues. CDR1 and CDR2 (germline): MNHEY, SVGEGT. This chain's CDR3 is CASSYSTFDYNSPLRF. CDR3 DNA: TGTGCCAGCAGTTACTCGACGTTTGACTATAATTCACCCCTCCGCTTT.

This chain uses TRBV9 with TRBJ1-2; D is unclear. Germline assignment: CDR1 SGDLS and CDR2 YYNGEE. The CDR3 is 13 amino acids. The V end was cut by 2 bases, the J end by 3 bases, with 8 bases between. The CDR3 spells CASSVDGHYGYTF. DNA of the CDR3: TGTGCCAGCAGCGTGGACGGACACTATGGCTACACCTTC. Together with reference TRBV9 and TRBJ1-2, the CDR3 gives the full variable domain: DSGVTQTPKHLITATGQRVTLRCSPRSGDLSVYWYQQSLDQGLQFLIQYYNGEERAKGNILERFSAQQFPDLHSELNLSSLELGDSALYFCASSVDGHYGYTFGSGTRLTVV.

This clonotype has more than one count but fewer than ten. The chain joins TRBV14 to TRBJ2-2; D possibly matches TRBD1 or TRBD2 (5 bases each). With 3 bases removed from V and 4 bases from J, the gap between germline ends came to 15 bases. The CDR3 is 16 residues long. Germline assignment: CDR1 SGHDN and CDR2 FVKESK. The chain's CDR3 is CASSQRGRAGTGELFF. The DNA of the CDR3 is TGTGCCAGCAGCCAGAGGGGAAGGGCAGGCACCGGGGAGCTGTTTTTT.

This clonotype was seen at least ten times. This chain uses TRBV28 with TRBJ1-2, with TRBD1 matching 9 bases. V was clipped by 4 bases and J by 7 bases; unmatched bases: 4. From germline, CDR1 is MDHEN and CDR2 SYDVKM. The CDR3 is 13 residues long. The CDR3 here is CASSYRDRAGYTF. The CDR3 nucleotides read TGTGCCAGCAGTTACCGGGACAGGGCTGGCTACACCTTC.

This clonotype was detected many times. The chain carries TRBV30 and TRBJ2-5; 10 positions agree with TRBD2. CDR3 length: 14 residues. The germline V gene encodes CDR1 GTSNPN and CDR2 SVGIG (reference sequence). The J segment lost 6 bases and the V segment lost 5 bases, leaving 9 bases of the junction unmatched. The CDR3 DNA follows: TGTGCCTGGTACCCAAGCGGGGGGGGACAGACCCAGTACTTC. Its translation: CAWYPSGGGQTQYF.

This clonotype was counted at least ten times. The V call is TRBV6-1, the J call TRBJ1-5, with 9 bases matching TRBD1. Germline V gene sequence: CDR1 MNHNS, CDR2 SASEGT. CDR3 size: 14 residues. The V and J ends lost 7 bases and 4 bases, in that order; junction bases with no gene match: 5. The CDR3 protein is CASTTGQGNQPQHF. CDR3 bases: TGTGCCAGCACCACGGGACAGGGAAATCAGCCCCAGCATTTT.

The sample holds a few counts of this clonotype. This chain joins TRBV29-1 and TRBJ2-5; possibly TRBD2 for D (6 bases). The CDR3 has 12 residues. V lost 6 bases to trimming and J lost 9 bases, with 17 bases between them. The germline V gene encodes CDR1 SQVTM and CDR2 ANQGSEA. CDR3 in DNA: TGCAGCGTACGTGAGAACCGGGAGTCCCAGTACTTC. Encoded protein: CSVRENRESQYF.

The chain recombines TRBV20-1 with TRBJ2-7; D gene ambiguous. Germline CDR1 reads DFQATT; CDR2 reads SNEGSKA (reference sequence). The CDR3 is 12 residues long. The V end lost 4 bases, the J end lost 1 base, and 8 bases lay between the germline ends. CDR3 protein: CSAIEQSYEQYF. The CDR3 DNA sequence: TGCAGTGCTATAGAACAGTCCTACGAGCAGTACTTC.

In its sample, this clonotype was seen many times. The rearrangement joins TRBV18 to TRBJ1-1, with D possibly being TRBD1 (5 bases). Between the trimmed V and J ends, which lost 0 bases and 4 bases, there was a span of 12 bases. Germline V gives CDR1 KGHSH, CDR2 LQKENI. This CDR3 region has 15 residues. The CDR3 protein is CASSPPRGQGTEAFF. The CDR3 coding sequence is TGTGCCAGCTCACCACCGCGGGGTCAGGGCACTGAAGCTTTCTTT.

This clonotype was detected many times. The chain has TRBV20-1 and TRBJ2-7; D gene uncertain. This CDR3 is built from 13 residues. V was shortened by 8 bases and J by 4 bases, with 18 bases between the two germline ends. Germline CDR1 DFQATT, CDR2 SNEGSKA (reference sequence). CDR3 protein: CSPQVMVGYEQYF. The DNA for the CDR3 is TGCAGTCCCCAGGTGATGGTGGGTTACGAGCAGTACTTC.

In its sample, this clonotype was seen many times. This chain uses TRBV5-1 with TRBJ2-3; D is unclear. This CDR3 region has 15 residues. Trimming shortened V by 0 bases and J by 2 bases, and 10 bases separated the two germline ends. CDR1 and CDR2 from the germline V gene are SGHRS and YFSETQ. The DNA of the CDR3 is TGCGCCAGCAGCTTGGCAACCGGGTTCACAGATACGCAGTATTTT. This gives the protein CASSLATGFTDTQYF.

The table lists this clonotype with many counts. This sequence joins TRBV28 and TRBJ1-4; D not resolved. Germline V CDR1 and CDR2: MDHEN, SYDVKM. V dropped 3 bases and J dropped 3 bases, with 11 bases sitting between them. The CDR3 runs to 15 residues. The CDR3 spells CASSFLSQSNEKLFF. DNA of the CDR3: TGTGCCAGCAGTTTCCTAAGTCAGTCTAATGAAAAACTGTTTTTT.

This clonotype occurred many times. The chain has TRBV5-1 and TRBJ1-2; D is undetermined. From germline, CDR1 is SGHRS and CDR2 YFSETQ. This CDR3 is 17 amino acids long. The V and J ends lost 2 bases and 1 base respectively, with 18 bases between them. The CDR3 sequence is CASSLGRPATFNYGYTF. Written as DNA, the CDR3 is TGCGCCAGCAGCTTAGGCCGGCCGGCAACGTTTAACTATGGCTACACCTTC.

This clonotype was seen ten or more times. The chain employs TRBV12-3 or TRBV12-4 and TRBJ2-7; D may be TRBD1 (5 bases). V lost 9 bases and J lost 4, with 16 bases in between. The CDR3 sequence is 13 residues long. The CDR3 loop is CASPPGFAYEQYF. The CDR3 DNA reads as TGTGCCAGTCCCCCAGGGTTCGCGTACGAGCAGTACTTC.

This clonotype was found a few times. In DNA, the CDR3 is TGCAGCGTTGACAGGGGCCAGGACTATGGCTACACCTTC. This gives the protein CSVDRGQDYGYTF. This sequence joins TRBV29-1 and TRBJ1-2, with D perhaps TRBD1 (6 bases). CDR3 length equals 13 residues. The germline V and J ends were trimmed by 3 bases and 3 bases, with 11 bases remaining between them. Germline V lookup: CDR1 SQVTM, CDR2 ANQGSEA.

This clonotype came up many times. Given the absence of the conserved phenylalanine or tryptophan at the CDR3 end, a read error is likely. No DNA is shown, since the ends of the CDR3 on it are uncertain; the CDR3 is the one TCRdb lists. The gene calls are TRBV12-3 or TRBV12-4 and TRBJ2-7; the table gives TRBD1 as D, unverified against the DNA. The CDR3 is 13 amino acids in total, end residues counted. This CDR3 reads CASSAEGPGRFML.

CDR3 amino acids: CASSQGPASGNTIYF. CDR3 in DNA: TGTGCCAGCAGCCAAGGCCCAGCCTCTGGAAACACCATATATTTT. The chain combines TRBV3-1 with TRBJ1-3; D is unresolved. This CDR3 comprises 15 residues. Trimming shortened V by 1 base and J by 0 bases, and 7 bases separated the two germline ends. The germline CDR1 and CDR2 sequences are LGHDT and YNNKEL (reference sequence).

V is TRBV9 and J is TRBJ1-2, with D unresolved. The CDR3 is 13 residues long. Germline values: CDR1 SGDLS, CDR2 YYNGEE. Trimming cost V 3 bases and J 8 bases, with 14 bases left between them. In nucleotides, the CDR3 is TGTGCCAGCAGCGCCGATATTGGAGGCGGCTACACCTTC. Amino acids: CASSADIGGGYTF.

This sequence joins TRBV29-1 and TRBJ1-2, with D unclear. Germline V CDR1 and CDR2: SQVTM, ANQGSEA. Trimming removed 2 bases at V and 5 bases at J, with 6 bases between. The CDR3 runs 11 residues. The CDR3 region is CSVEKGYGYTF. The CDR3 DNA reads TGCAGCGTTGAAAAGGGATATGGCTACACCTTC.

The chain has TRBV20-1 and TRBJ2-1; 7 positions agree with TRBD1. V was clipped by 3 bases and J by 4 bases; unmatched bases: 9. Germline V lookup: CDR1 DFQATT, CDR2 SNEGSKA (reference sequence). CDR3 length: 15 residues. The CDR3 spells CSASSPGQRYNEQFF. The CDR3 nucleotides are TGCAGTGCTAGTTCGCCGGGACAGAGGTACAATGAGCAGTTCTTC.

This chain joins TRBV25-1 and TRBJ1-1; D is unclear. The CDR3 length is 14 residues. Germline V lookup: CDR1 MGHDK, CDR2 SYGVNS. The V gene lost 1 base and the J gene lost 0 bases, with 6 bases spanning the gap. The CDR3: CASSESTVNTEAFF. DNA of the CDR3: TGTGCCAGCAGTGAATCGACGGTGAACACTGAAGCTTTCTTT.

The V gene is TRBV19, the J gene TRBJ2-5, with D perhaps TRBD2 (6 bases). Germline lookup yields CDR1 LNHDA and CDR2 SQIVND (reference sequence). Between the trimmed V and J ends, which lost 5 bases and 5 bases, there was a span of 12 bases. The CDR3 spans 13 residues. The CDR3 DNA is TGTGCCAGTAGTCTGGGGAGGAGGGAGACCCAGTACTTC. This sequence encodes CASSLGRRETQYF. Full variable domain (outside the CDR3, taken from reference TRBV19 and TRBJ2-5): DGGITQSPKYLFRKEGQNVTLSCEQNLNHDAMYWYRQDPGQGLRLIYYSQIVNDFQKGDIAEGYSVSREKKESFPLTVTSAQKNPTAFYLCASSLGRRETQYFGPGTRLLVL.

This clonotype has at least ten counts. This rearrangement joins TRBV5-1 to TRBJ1-4; D unclear. Germline CDR1 reads SGHRS; CDR2 reads YFSETQ. The V and J ends lost 3 bases and 5 bases respectively, with 17 bases between them. CDR3 size: 16 residues. The CDR3 DNA follows: TGCGCCAGCAGCTCATTGGGCGGGCTACTCAATGAAAAACTGTTTTTT. This codes for CASSSLGGLLNEKLFF.

As regards this clonotype: Sequence at one end of the junction differs from germline and may be a read error. This chain joins TRBV28 and TRBJ2-5; 9 nucleotides match TRBD2. CDR1 is MDHEN, CDR2 SYDVKM, per germline. The CDR3 is 14 residues long. The CDR3 DNA is TGTGCCGGCAGTTTACGGACTAGCGAGGAGACCCAGTACTTC. Protein sequence: CAGSLRTSEETQYF. Using reference TRBV28 and TRBJ2-5 for the parts outside the CDR3, the full variable domain is DVKVTQSSRYLVKRTGEKVFLECVQDMDHENMFWYRQDPGLGLRLIYFSYDVKMKEKGDIPEGYSVSREKKERFSLILESASTNQTSMYLCAGSLRTSEETQYFGPGTRLLVL.

In this sample, this clonotype turned up many times. The chain uses TRBV20-1 and TRBJ2-7; tentative D call: TRBD1 (5 bases). Trimming cost V 3 bases and J 3 bases, with 9 bases left between them. In germline, CDR1 is DFQATT, CDR2 SNEGSKA (reference sequence). The CDR3 runs 12 residues. CDR3 nucleotides: TGCAGTGCTAGTCCGGACAACTACGAGCAGTACTTC. Amino acids: CSASPDNYEQYF.

The chain combines TRBV19 with TRBJ2-5; D may correspond to TRBD1 or TRBD2 (5 bases each). The V gene lost 5 bases and the J gene lost 5 bases, with 21 bases spanning the gap. Germline CDR1 is LNHDA and CDR2 is SQIVND (reference sequence). The CDR3 consists of 16 residues. The CDR3 DNA reads TGTGCCAGTAGTGACCGAGGGACCTGGGATAAGGAGACCCAGTACTTC. Encoded protein: CASSDRGTWDKETQYF. Variable domain in full (rest from reference TRBV19 and TRBJ2-5): DGGITQSPKYLFRKEGQNVTLSCEQNLNHDAMYWYRQDPGQGLRLIYYSQIVNDFQKGDIAEGYSVSREKKESFPLTVTSAQKNPTAFYLCASSDRGTWDKETQYFGPGTRLLVL.

This clonotype was found a few times. The chain employs TRBV7-2 and TRBJ1-3; weak D call: TRBD1 (5 bases). The CDR3 sequence is 14 residues long. V was pared by 5 bases and J by 2 bases, with 10 bases between. Germline CDR1 reads SGHTA; CDR2 reads FQGNSA. CDR3 sequence reads: CASSRGETGNTIYF. The CDR3 DNA reads TGTGCCAGCAGCCGAGGGGAGACTGGAAACACCATATATTTT.